This T cell receptor (beta chain) was captured in a study of blood T cell repertoires in COVID-19 (dated by TCRdb to 2018 to 2020). Regarding the complete study: Samples covering the acute and convalescent phases of COVID-19 were provided by collaborators in the United States, Italy and Spain. Subjects who had been exposed to COVID-19, were actively infected with it, or had recovered from it provided the deeply sampled blood TCRbeta repertoires that made up the dataset. Where available, HLA class I and class II types were taken from metadata supplied by the sample provider and were not determined by assay-based typing. The prospective study material was composed of cDNA or gDNA derived from T cells, B-cell-depleted T cells, or PBMCs. The repertoires were released in a freely available public database intended as a resource for research on the immune response to SARS-CoV-2. Sample metadata almost always included a de-identified subject ID, COVID-19 status, age in years and sex. Samples were obtained from the ongoing ImmuneRACE study (first 160 participants) and from 1,000 to 1,500 subjects provided by 6 global collaborators.

Each collaborating institution followed its own protocols to collect whole blood in K2EDTA tubes. Collaborator samples were shipped for TCRbeta analysis as frozen whole blood, isolated PBMCs, or DNA extracted from either sample type. On this clone: What antigen it recognizes has not been identified. The sample holds no much larger clone one base away, and base qualities are not on file.

V loses 5 bases of germline sequence and J loses 1 base, and the interval between the two ends is 11 bases. Per the germline V gene (reference sequence), LNHDA is the CDR1 and SQIVND is the CDR2. The CDR3 contains 15 residues, cysteine and phenylalanine counted. The retained sequence is limited to the CDR3, 45 bases, with the frame set at the first base. Summary of the overall study and its limitations: The quantity of clinical and demographic metadata differed by source and by participant and was supplied without curation.

TCRbeta CDR3 regions were amplified from genomic DNA by means of the immunoSEQ Assay, a bias-controlled multiplex PCR. Under the source paper's analysis protocol: Within the assay, amplification of reference gene primers was used to estimate how many nucleated cells each sample contained. To quantify the absolute abundance of each unique TCRbeta CDR3 rearrangement, sequence reads were collapsed and filtered. For each sample, productive Simpson clonality was calculated as the square root of Simpson's diversity index over productive rearrangements. TCRdb's version of the immuneACCESS table is confined to in-frame rearrangements and falls short of the full clone set. An unresolved V gene accounts for under half of the shortfall where checked; the remainder is of unknown origin. Clone size and the V and J calls come from that table; the DNA yielded D and trimming. This sample holds approximately 50,000 clones; approximately 84% were observed only once. Over 15% of the sample is held by the ten biggest clonotypes.

What was sequenced was peripheral blood. The rearranged segments are TRBV19 and TRBJ2-2, with no D gene named confidently. This TCR came from a man between 65 and 79 years old with active COVID-19. The CDR3 protein: CASSLNGQNTGELFF. The DNA reads as follows: TGTGCCAGTAGTCTTAACGGTCAGAACACCGGGGAGCTGTTTTTT.